The next 4 T cell receptor beta chains were all read from a single sample in a study of blood T cell repertoires in COVID-19. Sequencing was performed with immunoSEQ multiplex PCR; in TCRdb, only in-frame clones are kept and a portion is missing. There are about 250,000 clones in the sample; 65% to 90% occur only once, and about 9.1% lies in the top ten. Sequencing was carried out using PBMCs or T cells enriched from blood (not recorded which). All receptors derive from a woman aged 45-60 years with acute COVID-19.

This chain uses TRBV11-2 with TRBJ2-5; perhaps TRBD1 as D (5 bases). This CDR3 comprises 16 residues. Germline V lookup: CDR1 SGHAT, CDR2 FQNNGV. V lost 5 bases, J lost 2 bases, and 18 bases lay in between. CDR3 sequence (DNA): TGTGCCAGCAGCCCACAAATTATTGCAGGGCAAGAGACCCAGTACTTC. Its protein product is CASSPQIIAGQETQYF. Full variable domain (missing parts from reference TRBV11-2 and TRBJ2-5): EAGVAQSPRYKIIEKRQSVAFWCNPISGHATLYWYQQILGQGPKLLIQFQNNGVVDDSQLPKDRFSAERLKGVDSTLKIQPAKLEDSAVYLCASSPQIIAGQETQYFGPGTRLLVL.

The chain combines TRBV9 with TRBJ2-7; 9 bases are a match to TRBD1. The CDR3 loop spans 15 amino acids. The junction had 7 bases not matched to a gene; V was cut back by 0 bases and J by 6 bases. Germline V lookup: CDR1 SGDLS, CDR2 YYNGEE. The CDR3 sequence is CASSVAGTGNFEQYF. The CDR3 region has the DNA TGTGCCAGCAGCGTAGCTGGGACAGGGAATTTCGAGCAGTACTTC.

The genes are TRBV6-2 or TRBV6-3 and TRBJ2-5; D is unresolved. The germline V gene encodes CDR1 MNHEY and CDR2 SVGEGT. V shed 0 bases and J shed 5 bases, with 16 bases lying between them. This CDR3 is built from 16 residues. The CDR3 DNA sequence: TGTGCCAGCAGTTACTCCGGGTCGCCGGTCTGGGAGACCCAGTACTTC. This sequence encodes CASSYSGSPVWETQYF.

This clone was seen only once. This chain uses TRBV5-1 with TRBJ2-3; D is undetermined. Per germline, CDR1 SGHRS and CDR2 YFSETQ. V lost 3 bases and J 5 bases, leaving 7 bases between the germline ends. This CDR3 contains 12 residues. CDR3 nucleotides: TGCGCCAGCAGCTCCCACGGAGATACGCAGTATTTT. Translated: CASSSHGDTQYF.